The 19 T cell receptor beta chains in this list originate from one sample, sequenced in a study of shared T cell receptors in the human thymus. Sequenced by immunoSEQ multiplex PCR; TCRdb stores in-frame clones only, minus some. The table lists almost 550,000 clones, approximately 80% of them singletons, with around 0.012% in the top ten. This same sample was also part of a study on human thymus T cells.

The specimen was thymocytes. These receptors originate from a boy under two years old with a congenital heart defect.

The V gene is TRBV27, the J gene TRBJ2-5; 8 bases line up with TRBD2. Unmatched junction bases numbered 9, after V lost 0 bases and J lost 6 bases. The CDR3 has 16 amino acids. The V gene's germline CDR1 is MNHEY and CDR2 SMNVEV (reference sequence). The CDR3 coding sequence is TGTGCCAGCAGTTTATCGAAAACTAGCGGTCCCCAGACCCAGTACTTC. This translates into CASSLSKTSGPQTQYF.

This clone was recorded only once. V and J are TRBV2 and TRBJ1-1; D is uncertain. This CDR3 contains 15 residues. In germline, CDR1 is SNHLY, CDR2 FYNNEI. V lost 8 bases and J 1 base, leaving 17 bases between the germline ends. The CDR3 coding sequence is TGTGCCAGCCCCGAGGTCGGACGGGAGAACACTGAAGCTTTCTTT. It yields the protein CASPEVGRENTEAFF.

V gene TRBV21-1 combines with J gene TRBJ1-2. TRBV21-1 is a documented pseudogene. There are 10 residues in the CDR3. CDR3: CASSKRGYTF. DNA for the CDR3: TGTGCCAGCAGCAAACGGGGCTACACCTTC.

This clone was found a few times. The V and J genes are TRBV14 and TRBJ1-2; no reliable D call. There are 13 residues in the CDR3. Germline CDR1 SGHDN, CDR2 FVKESK. The ends were cut back, 0 bases at V and 10 bases at J, with 12 bases in the middle. This CDR3 reads CASSQEMRLLYTF. The CDR3 nucleotides read TGTGCCAGCAGCCAAGAAATGCGGCTCCTCTACACCTTC.

V gene TRBV10-2 combines with J gene TRBJ2-3, with 9 positions matching TRBD2. Germline V gene lookup returns CDR1 WSHSY and CDR2 SAAADI. This CDR3 is built from 17 residues. Trimming took 2 bases from V and 2 from J; bases not matched to a gene: 8. The CDR3 DNA follows: TGCGCCAGCAGTGAGGAGGGCGGGAGGGCCGTCACAGATACGCAGTATTTT. Translation: CASSEEGGRAVTDTQYF.

This clone was picked up one time. The chain has TRBV27 and TRBJ2-5; 13 bases match TRBD2. Germline V gene data show CDR1 as MNHEY and CDR2 as SMNVEV (reference sequence). V dropped 5 bases and J dropped 3; count of bases not matched to a gene: 3. The CDR3 is 15 amino acids. The CDR3 bases are TGTGCCAGCAGTCTACTAGCGGGAGGGGAAGAGACCCAGTACTTC. This codes for CASSLLAGGEETQYF.

This rearrangement joins TRBV29-1 to TRBJ2-1, with 12 bases aligning to TRBD2. V lost 3 bases and J lost 7; bases outside the gene matches: 10. There are 16 residues in the CDR3. The germline V gene encodes CDR1 SQVTM and CDR2 ANQGSEA. In DNA, the CDR3 is TGCAGCGTTGACCAAGGACTAGCGGGACGTGGGAATGAGCAGTTCTTC. Protein product: CSVDQGLAGRGNEQFF.

The chain is built from TRBV4-3 and TRBJ1-5, with 10 bases matching TRBD1. This CDR3 is 20 amino acids long. CDR1 is LGHNA and CDR2 is YSLEER in the germline V gene. With 5 bases clipped from V and 2 bases from J, the junction kept 18 bases outside the gene matches. CDR3 loop: CASSSDPYKTGGVGNQPQHF. DNA for the CDR3: TGCGCCAGCAGCTCCGATCCCTACAAGACAGGGGGCGTCGGCAATCAGCCCCAGCATTTT.

V and J are TRBV19 and TRBJ1-5, with TRBD1 as a possible D gene (5 bases). This CDR3 has 14 amino acids. Trimming took 1 base from V and 3 from J, leaving 7 bases between them. Germline V gene lookup returns CDR1 LNHDA and CDR2 SQIVND (reference sequence). For the CDR3, the DNA is TGTGCCAGTAGTATAGGCAGGGTCAATCAGCCCCAGCATTTT. Protein sequence: CASSIGRVNQPQHF.

The CDR3 loop reads CASSPRQGGTTNEKLFF. CDR3 bases: TGTGCCAGCAGCCCCCGACAGGGGGGAACAACTAATGAAAAACTGTTTTTT. The chain combines TRBV5-6 with TRBJ1-4, with TRBD1 matching over 9 bases. The V gene's germline CDR1 is SGHDT and CDR2 YYEEEE. V was clipped by 4 bases and J by 0 bases; unmatched bases: 7. The CDR3 sequence is 17 residues long. The variable domain in full, with the rest retrieved from reference TRBV5-6 and TRBJ1-4, is DAGVTQSPTHLIKTRGQQVTLRCSPKSGHDTVSWYQQALGQGPQFIFQYYEEEERQRGNFPDRFSGHQFPNYSSELNVNALLLGDSALYLCASSPRQGGTTNEKLFFGSGTQLSVL.

The rearrangement joins TRBV6-5 to TRBJ2-7; TRBD2 might be the D (5 bases). Germline CDR1 is MNHEY and CDR2 is SVGAGI. The CDR3 is made up of 15 amino acids. The V and J ends lost 2 bases and 2 bases respectively, with 13 bases between them. The CDR3 region is CASSYRREGTYEQYF. CDR3 bases: TGTGCCAGCAGTTACCGCCGGGAAGGGACCTACGAGCAGTACTTC.

The rearrangement joins TRBV14 to TRBJ2-6; 10 bases match TRBD1. After removal of 6 bases from V and 0 bases from J, the junction contained 5 bases not matched to a gene. Germline V gene data show CDR1 as SGHDN and CDR2 as FVKESK. This CDR3 is built from 17 residues. In DNA, the CDR3 is TGTGCCAGCAGGGGTGGACAGGGGGGCTCTGGGGCCAACGTCCTGACTTTC. Translating gives CASRGGQGGSGANVLTF.

CDR3 residues: CAWSVRPEGSDTQYF. CDR3 nucleotide sequence: TGTGCCTGGAGTGTACGACCAGAGGGATCAGATACGCAGTATTTT. The chain combines TRBV30 with TRBJ2-3, with a tentative D call TRBD2 (5 bases). This CDR3 contains 15 residues. Germline values: CDR1 GTSNPN, CDR2 SVGIG (reference sequence). V lost 0 bases and J lost 4, with 14 bases in between.

This chain uses TRBV15 with TRBJ2-3; D might be TRBD1 (6 bases). The CDR3 covers 13 residues. The V end lost 5 bases, the J end lost 0 bases, and 6 bases lay between the germline ends. CDR1 is LNHNV and CDR2 is YYDKDF in the germline V gene (reference sequence). The CDR3 is CATSQGSTDTQYF. CDR3 coding DNA: TGTGCCACCAGCCAGGGGAGCACAGATACGCAGTATTTT.

V is TRBV6-5 and J is TRBJ2-1, with 7 nucleotides matching TRBD2. CDR3 length: 15 amino acids. The V and J ends lost 3 bases and 7 bases, in that order; junction bases with no gene match: 9. The germline gives CDR1 MNHEY, CDR2 SVGAGI. CDR3 loop: CASSYVGGPQNEQFF. The DNA of the CDR3 is TGTGCCAGCAGTTATGTGGGAGGGCCTCAAAATGAGCAGTTCTTC.

V usage is TRBV7-8 and J usage is TRBJ2-7; the D gene is possibly TRBD2 (5 bases). Germline loops: CDR1 SGHVS, CDR2 FQNEAQ. The CDR3 loop spans 11 amino acids. Trimming stripped 2 bases from V and 7 bases from J, with 6 bases between. The CDR3 sequence: CASSLWEEQYF. As DNA, the CDR3 is TGTGCCAGCAGCTTATGGGAGGAGCAGTACTTC.

The chain links TRBV27 to TRBJ2-7, with TRBD1 matching 10 bases. V lost 3 bases and J lost 6; bases outside the gene matches: 5. This CDR3 contains 14 residues. CDR1 is MNHEY, CDR2 SMNVEV, per germline (reference sequence). Here the CDR3 DNA reads TGTGCCAGCAGTTTTGAGACAGGGGGCTCCGAGCAGTACTTC. It yields the protein CASSFETGGSEQYF.

The chain recombines TRBV2 with TRBJ2-3; 7 nucleotides align to TRBD2. V was clipped by 7 bases and J by 0 bases; unmatched bases: 10. Looked up from germline, CDR1 is SNHLY and CDR2 is FYNNEI. This CDR3 has 16 residues. CDR3 coding DNA: TGTGCCAGCATTCGCCGGGGGGAGGCGAGCACAGATACGCAGTATTTT. Protein sequence: CASIRRGEASTDTQYF.

The chain joins TRBV9 to TRBJ2-7; 7 bases are a match to TRBD2. The CDR3 has 16 amino acids. The J segment lost 2 bases and the V segment lost 4 bases, leaving 12 bases of the junction unmatched. The germline V gene encodes CDR1 SGDLS and CDR2 YYNGEE. The CDR3 region has the DNA TGTGCCAGCAGCCCCAACCCCCTAGCGGCCCCCTACGAGCAGTACTTC. Translating gives CASSPNPLAAPYEQYF. Full variable domain (remainder filled in from reference TRBV9 and TRBJ2-7): DSGVTQTPKHLITATGQRVTLRCSPRSGDLSVYWYQQSLDQGLQFLIQYYNGEERAKGNILERFSAQQFPDLHSELNLSSLELGDSALYFCASSPNPLAAPYEQYFGPGTRLTVT.